Listed here is a single T cell receptor beta chain. Its antigen is unknown. The record originates from a study of T cell repertoires in cytomegalovirus infection. From the reads, TCRdb called clonotypes with MiXCR, one entry per CDR3 protein. The sample contains about 770,000 distinct CDR3 sequences, 29% of which appear only once. Germline-derived CDR1 and CDR2 are LNHDA and SQIVND (reference sequence). The CDR3 spans 15 residues. V dropped 0 bases and J dropped 10; count of bases not matched to a gene: 4. This TCR was recovered from a human donor in good health (CMV status not recorded). Some clones in this sample may be carry-over from other donors' samples. The sequencing here drew on cultured CD8+ T cells from PBMCs, taken from culture after CMV antigen stimulation. The V gene is TRBV19, the J gene TRBJ1-6, with 9 bases lining up with TRBD1. The CDR3 DNA reads TGTGCCAGTAGTATAGATCCGACAGGGGGATCACCCCTCCACTTT. It encodes CASSIDPTGGSPLHF.